The clone carrying this T cell receptor (beta chain) was picked up many times. TCRdb re-called the 5' RACE reads with MiXCR, one entry per CDR3 protein. Of some 95,000 distinct CDR3 sequences in the sample, 8.5% to 9% were seen once. This CDR3 has 13 residues. After removal of 2 bases from V and 7 bases from J, the junction contained 3 bases not matched to a gene. Germline V gene data show CDR1 as SGHRS and CDR2 as YFSETQ. The data originate from a study of CD8 T cells in ankylosing spondylitis. The chain combines TRBV5-1 with TRBJ1-1, with 9 nucleotides matching TRBD1. The sequenced material came from blood, either unsorted or a sorted T cell fraction (not recorded which). This TCR was recovered from a male donor with ankylosing spondylitis or in good health (not recorded which). Written as DNA, the CDR3 is TGCGCCAGCAGCTTTGGGACAGGGAGTGAAGCTTTCTTT. Its translation: CASSFGTGSEAFF.